The 25 T cell receptor beta chains given below trace back to one sample, sequenced in a study of identifying expanded T cells in peripheral blood. Here immunoSEQ multiplex PCR was the method, and the copy in TCRdb shows in-frame clones only, minus some. The data hold over 100,000 clones, with roughly nine tenths observed a single time. The sample was blood. The receptors originated from a person aged 18-70 years in good health.

J is TRBJ1-4 and V is TRBV27; weak D call: TRBD1 (5 bases). The CDR3 length is 13 residues. Germline assignment: CDR1 MNHEY and CDR2 SMNVEV (reference sequence). V lost 2 bases to trimming and J lost 6 bases, with 7 bases between them. CDR3 sequence (DNA): TGTGCCAGCAGTTTACAAGGGGATGAAAAACTGTTTTTT. Protein product: CASSLQGDEKLFF.

The CDR3 sequence: CASSARQGNQPQHF. The DNA of the CDR3 is TGTGCCAGCAGTGCCAGACAGGGCAATCAGCCCCAGCATTTT. V and J are TRBV6-9 and TRBJ1-5; perhaps TRBD1 as D (6 bases). CDR3 length: 14 amino acids. V was trimmed by 5 bases and J by 2 bases, leaving 10 bases between them. Germline values: CDR1 MNHGY, CDR2 SVAAGI.

This clone was recorded once. The J gene is TRBJ2-1, the V gene TRBV28; TRBD2 agrees at 9 bases. The CDR3 contains 15 residues. Germline V gene data show CDR1 as MDHEN and CDR2 as SYDVKM. After removal of 2 bases from V and 7 bases from J, the junction contained 6 bases not matched to a gene. CDR3 sequence reads: CASSLRASGTNEQFF. DNA of the CDR3: TGTGCCAGCAGTTTACGGGCTAGCGGGACTAATGAGCAGTTCTTC.

The count of this clone is one. At one boundary the junction diverges from the germline segment, which might be a read error. V and J are TRBV5-4 and TRBJ1-6, with a possible D match to TRBD1 (5 bases). This CDR3 is 16 amino acids long. Looked up from germline, CDR1 is SGHNT and CDR2 is YYREEE (reference sequence). CDR3 DNA sequence: TGCGCCAGCAGCCAAGTGCCCCAGGGTGCTAATTCACCCCTCCACTTT. Its protein product is CASSQVPQGANSPLHF.

V and J are TRBV28 and TRBJ1-4; D not resolved. Deletions cut 3 bases from V and 6 bases from J, with 8 bases between. The length of the CDR3 is 13 residues. Germline-derived CDR1 and CDR2 are MDHEN and SYDVKM. The CDR3 bases are TGTGCCAGCAGTTTTTCCGTCGATGAAAAACTGTTTTTT. Protein product: CASSFSVDEKLFF.

V is TRBV7-3 and J is TRBJ2-7; D assignment may be TRBD1 or TRBD2 (5 bases each). This CDR3 is built from 13 residues. Germline CDR1 is SGHTA and CDR2 is FQGTGA. The ends were cut back, 4 bases at V and 5 bases at J, with 12 bases in the middle. CDR3 loop: CASSSSRGDEQYF. CDR3 in DNA: TGTGCCAGCAGCTCCTCTCGAGGGGACGAGCAGTACTTC.

The genes are TRBV7-9 and TRBJ2-1; 8 bases fit TRBD1. Trimming at V came to 1 base and at J to 7 bases, leaving 6 bases not matched to a gene. There are 15 residues in the CDR3. Germline V gene sequence: CDR1 SEHNR, CDR2 FQNEAQ (reference sequence). In nucleotides, the CDR3 is TGTGCCAGCAGCTTAGGGACAGGGAGCCGTAATGAGCAGTTCTTC. Protein sequence: CASSLGTGSRNEQFF.

To note about this clone: The junction does not match germline at one end; this may be a read error. The rearrangement uses TRBV28 and TRBJ2-3; D unclear. This CDR3 region has 12 residues. CDR1 is MDHEN, CDR2 SYDVKM, per germline. The CDR3 sequence: CASRLRADTQYF. The CDR3 bases are TGTGCCAGCCGTTTAAGGGCAGATACGCAGTATTTT.

This chain connects TRBV4-3 to TRBJ1-2; 7 positions agree with TRBD1. The CDR3 is made up of 15 amino acids. The germline CDR1 and CDR2 sequences are LGHNA and YSLEER. The J segment lost 4 bases and the V segment lost 5 bases, leaving 10 bases of the junction unmatched. Written as DNA, the CDR3 is TGCGCCAGCAGCAAGGGGGAGGGGGCTGGCTATGGCTACACCTTC. Its translation: CASSKGEGAGYGYTF.

The rearrangement uses TRBV6-1 and TRBJ2-1, with D unclear. V lost 1 base to trimming and J lost 8 bases, with 9 bases between them. The germline gives CDR1 MNHNS, CDR2 SASEGT. The CDR3 has 13 amino acids. CDR3 bases: TGTGCCAGCAGTGAAGACGTTGGGGATGAGCAGTTCTTC. As protein: CASSEDVGDEQFF.

This clone came up many times. The chain couples TRBV30 to TRBJ1-2; TRBD1 matches at 7 bases. V was pared by 0 bases and J by 2 bases, with 9 bases of the junction left unmatched. The CDR3 totals 16 residues. Germline CDR1 reads GTSNPN; CDR2 reads SVGIG (reference sequence). The CDR3 is CAWSVLQGMGNYGYTF. The CDR3 DNA reads TGTGCCTGGAGTGTATTACAGGGGATGGGGAACTATGGCTACACCTTC.

The genes are TRBV7-9 and TRBJ2-5; D unclear. This CDR3 contains 12 residues. Deletions cut 1 base from V and 5 bases from J, with 5 bases between. The germline CDR1 and CDR2 sequences are SEHNR and FQNEAQ (reference sequence). The CDR3 loop reads CASSLDGETQYF. The CDR3 bases are TGTGCCAGCAGCTTAGACGGCGAGACCCAGTACTTC.

The sample holds one count of this clone. This chain connects TRBV4-1 to TRBJ2-7, with 8 bases that match TRBD1. The CDR3 runs to 15 residues. V lost 3 bases to trimming and J lost 5 bases; unmatched junction nucleotides: 9. Germline CDR1 is MGHRA and CDR2 is YSYEKL. The CDR3 sequence: CASSHAKQGGHEQYF. In DNA form, the CDR3 reads TGCGCCAGCAGCCACGCCAAACAGGGGGGCCACGAGCAGTACTTC.

This clone has more than one count but fewer than ten. The genes are TRBV4-3 and TRBJ1-5; unclear D gene. The V gene lost 0 bases and the J gene lost 7 bases, with 7 bases spanning the gap. The CDR3 has 13 amino acids. Germline lookup yields CDR1 LGHNA and CDR2 YSLEER. The CDR3 region has the DNA TGCGCCAGCAGCCAAGAAGGAGGGCAGCCCCAGCATTTT. Its translation is CASSQEGGQPQHF.

DNA for the CDR3: TGTGCCAGCAGTGAAGGGCCAGAAGAGACCCAGTACTTC. Amino acids: CASSEGPEETQYF. The rearrangement joins TRBV2 to TRBJ2-5, with D unresolved. The CDR3 has 13 amino acids. Trimming removed 1 base from V and 3 bases from J, with 6 bases in between. Germline V lookup: CDR1 SNHLY, CDR2 FYNNEI.

The chain joins TRBV28 to TRBJ2-2, with 9 bases aligning to TRBD2. Germline V CDR1 and CDR2: MDHEN, SYDVKM. The CDR3 has 13 amino acids. The ends lost 9 bases at V and 7 bases at J; junction bases unmatched: 6. In DNA form, the CDR3 reads TGTGCCAGTGGGCTAGCGGGAAGCGGGGAGCTGTTTTTT. It yields the protein CASGLAGSGELFF.

This clone was counted only a few times. V and J are TRBV6-4 and TRBJ1-2, with 7 bases that match TRBD1. This CDR3 is built from 17 residues. Trimming cost V 0 bases and J 1 base; bases outside gene matches: 8. Per germline, CDR1 MRHNA and CDR2 SNTAGT. The CDR3 sequence is CASSDSPDRQHNYGYTF. CDR3 nucleotide sequence: TGTGCCAGCAGTGACTCCCCGGACAGGCAACATAACTATGGCTACACCTTC.

This clone has just one count. The chain carries TRBV11-2 and TRBJ2-5; maybe TRBD2 (7 bases). The CDR3 loop spans 14 amino acids. The germline V gene has CDR1 SGHAT and CDR2 FQNNGV. Trimming took off 8 bases at V and 5 bases at J, with 18 bases between the two ends. CDR3 nucleotide sequence: TGTGCCAGCCGCGGGGGCGTTACGGTCGAGACCCAGTACTTC. This codes for CASRGGVTVETQYF.

This chain joins TRBV27 and TRBJ1-5, with TRBD1 matching over 9 bases. The CDR3 runs to 16 residues. The junction had 12 bases not matched to a gene; V was cut back by 5 bases and J by 7 bases. Germline assignment: CDR1 MNHEY and CDR2 SMNVEV (reference sequence). CDR3 in amino acids: CASSPTYRDRAQPQHF. In nucleotides, the CDR3 is TGTGCCAGCAGTCCAACCTACCGGGACAGGGCCCAGCCCCAGCATTTT.

The chain joins TRBV28 to TRBJ1-1; the D gene is possibly TRBD1 (6 bases). Trimming removed 5 bases from V and 6 bases from J, with 16 bases in between. CDR1 is MDHEN and CDR2 is SYDVKM in the germline V gene. CDR3 length equals 14 residues. CDR3 protein: CASSGAGGASEAFF. CDR3 nucleotide sequence: TGTGCCAGCAGTGGGGCTGGGGGGGCCTCTGAAGCTTTCTTT.

This chain connects TRBV6-5 to TRBJ1-1; D not certain. CDR1 and CDR2 (germline): MNHEY, SVGAGI. V lost 4 bases and J 1 base, leaving 4 bases between the germline ends. The length of the CDR3 is 12 residues. CDR3 loop: CASSSGNTEAFF. CDR3 sequence (DNA): TGTGCCAGCAGTTCCGGGAACACTGAAGCTTTCTTT.

Only a few counts were recorded for this clone. The rearrangement links TRBV5-1 to TRBJ1-1; D is perhaps TRBD1 (5 bases). The CDR3 runs 15 residues. Germline CDR1 and CDR2: SGHRS and YFSETQ. V was pared by 2 bases and J by 4 bases, with 15 bases between. The CDR3 reads CASSLQVSRGTEAFF. CDR3 DNA: TGCGCCAGCAGCTTACAGGTCTCGAGGGGCACTGAAGCTTTCTTT. Full variable domain (missing parts from reference TRBV5-1 and TRBJ1-1): KAGVTQTPRYLIKTRGQQVTLSCSPISGHRSVSWYQQTPGQGLQFLFEYFSETQRNKGNFPGRFSGRQFSNSRSEMNVSTLELGDSALYLCASSLQVSRGTEAFFGQGTRLTVV.

This clone has just a few counts. This chain joins TRBV11-2 and TRBJ1-6; 8 nucleotides line up with TRBD1. V was pared by 6 bases and J by 9 bases, with 7 bases of the junction left unmatched. Germline assignment: CDR1 SGHAT and CDR2 FQNNGV. The CDR3 covers 14 residues. CDR3 nucleotide sequence: TGTGCCAGCAGGGAACAGGGGGGAGGTTCACCCCTCCACTTT. This gives the protein CASREQGGGSPLHF.

This clone was seen at least ten times. This chain connects TRBV4-2 to TRBJ2-3; D gene uncertain. The germline V and J ends were trimmed by 4 bases and 3 bases, with 14 bases remaining between them. Germline CDR1 reads LGHNA; CDR2 reads YNFKEQ. The CDR3 sequence is 15 residues long. The DNA of the CDR3 is TGTGCCAGCAGCCCCTCATCCGTCCAGACAGATACGCAGTATTTT. This codes for CASSPSSVQTDTQYF.

The V gene is TRBV2, the J gene TRBJ2-7; 10 bases agree with TRBD1. Germline CDR1 SNHLY, CDR2 FYNNEI. The CDR3 contains 16 residues. Unmatched junction bases numbered 13, after V lost 8 bases and J lost 3 bases. Here the CDR3 reads CASRGRGTGDYYEQYF. As DNA, the CDR3 is TGTGCCAGCCGGGGGCGGGGGACAGGGGATTACTACGAGCAGTACTTC.